This TCR beta chain was observed in a study of vaccination and CD4 T cells after COVID-19. Study-wide findings and caveats: Convalescent patients displayed a median 86.3% of reactive clones emerging only post-vaccination.

An Oncomine TCR Beta short-read assay was used to sequence the DNA from cultured CD4+ T cells. Genomic DNA from cultured CD4+ T cells was extracted. In TCRdb, the PCR reads were re-called with MiXCR into one record per CDR3 protein. The sample lists about 20,000 distinct CDR3 sequences, 40% to 50% occurring once. The treatment is: approximately nine-day PBMC culture with coronavirus spike peptide pools or control peptides (ViraFEST assay). With regard to this clonotype: Its cognate antigen is unknown.

The germline V gene has CDR1 SGHNT and CDR2 YYREEE (reference sequence). This CDR3 region has 15 residues. Trimming took 6 bases from V and 4 from J; bases not matched to a gene: 9. The chain employs TRBV5-4 and TRBJ2-5, with 10 positions matching TRBD1. Sequencing was performed on CD4+ T cells from blood, cultured in vitro, taken before SARS-CoV-2 vaccination. This clonotype originated in a human donor who had recovered from COVID-19. CDR3: CASTPGDRGLETQYF. For the CDR3, the DNA is TGTGCCAGCACCCCTGGGGACAGGGGCCTAGAGACCCAGTACTTC.